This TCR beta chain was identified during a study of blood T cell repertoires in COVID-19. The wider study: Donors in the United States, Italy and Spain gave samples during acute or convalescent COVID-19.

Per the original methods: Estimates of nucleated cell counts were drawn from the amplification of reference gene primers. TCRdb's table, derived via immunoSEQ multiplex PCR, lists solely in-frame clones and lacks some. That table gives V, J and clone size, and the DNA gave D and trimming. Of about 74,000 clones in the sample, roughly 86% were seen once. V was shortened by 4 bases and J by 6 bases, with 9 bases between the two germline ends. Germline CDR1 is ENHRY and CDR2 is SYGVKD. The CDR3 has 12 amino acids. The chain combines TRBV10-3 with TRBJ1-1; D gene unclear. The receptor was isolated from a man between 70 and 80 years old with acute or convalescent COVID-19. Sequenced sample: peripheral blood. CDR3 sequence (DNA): TGTGCCATCAGTGCCACAATGGCTGAAGCTTTCTTT. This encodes CAISATMAEAFF.